The 24 T cell receptor beta chains below all came from one sample that was sequenced in a study of T cells in Graves' hyperthyroidism and ophthalmopathy. Amplified TCR beta CDR3 regions derived from RNA transcripts. The HTBI primer set was used in a first-round RT-PCR of the TCR CDR3. TCRdb used MiXCR to reprocess the multiplex PCR reads, holding one entry per CDR3 protein. This sample has some 360,000 distinct CDR3 sequences, with about a sixth found just once. Material: blood. These receptors all come from a woman aged 40-49 years with Graves' ophthalmopathy.

The table lists this clonotype with many counts. The chain links TRBV28 to TRBJ2-5; D possibly corresponds to TRBD2 (6 bases). The V and J ends lost 1 base and 5 bases respectively, with 17 bases between them. CDR1 and CDR2 from the germline V gene are MDHEN and SYDVKM. The CDR3 runs 16 residues. The CDR3 nucleotides read TGTGCCAGCAGTTTATCAATTGGGAGGCCAGGGGAGACCCAGTACTTC. Its protein product is CASSLSIGRPGETQYF.

This clonotype came up a few times. The chain carries TRBV18 and TRBJ1-1, with D maybe TRBD1 (5 bases). V lost 3 bases, J lost 7 bases, and 12 bases lay in between. The CDR3 sequence is 13 residues long. Germline CDR1 and CDR2: KGHSH and LQKENI. CDR3 DNA: TGTGCCAGCTCACCGTTGGGGGGGGATGAAGCTTTCTTT. Its protein is CASSPLGGDEAFF.

Notes on this clonotype: The conserved phenylalanine or tryptophan is not found at the CDR3 terminus, so this likely reflects a read error. The rearrangement uses TRBV30 and TRBJ2-5; 10 bases match TRBD2. There are 14 residues in the CDR3. Per the germline V gene, CDR1 is GTSNPN and CDR2 is SVGIG (reference sequence). V was pared by 4 bases and J by 5 bases, with 7 bases of the junction left unmatched. In nucleotides, the CDR3 is TGTGCCTGGACTAGCGGGAGTATGGGGGAGACCCAGTACCTC. It translates to CAWTSGSMGETQYL.

This clonotype was observed many times. The chain combines TRBV10-3 with TRBJ1-5; D gene uncertain. The CDR3 totals 15 residues. V gave up 1 base and J gave up 0 bases, with 7 bases separating them. Germline-derived CDR1 and CDR2 are ENHRY and SYGVKD. The CDR3 region is CAISEYPPSNQPQHF. The CDR3 DNA is TGTGCCATCAGTGAGTATCCCCCTAGCAATCAGCCCCAGCATTTT.

This clonotype was counted many times. The CDR3 coding sequence is TGCAGCGCAAAAGGACAGGGGGCGGCTGGCTACACCTTC. Residues: CSAKGQGAAGYTF. The gene calls are TRBV29-1 and TRBJ1-2, with TRBD1 identical over 11 bases. Germline V gene sequence: CDR1 SQVTM, CDR2 ANQGSEA. The CDR3 runs 13 residues. Unmatched junction bases numbered 8, after V lost 7 bases and J lost 7 bases.

Ten or more counts support this clonotype. CDR3 nucleotides: TGTGCCAGCAGTCAAAGCGGGACAGGGTTGGCAAAGACCCAGTACTTC. It is translated as CASSQSGTGLAKTQYF. V is TRBV6-1 and J is TRBJ2-5; 9 bases line up with TRBD1. The J segment lost 6 bases and the V segment lost 5 bases, leaving 13 bases of the junction unmatched. This CDR3 has 16 residues. Germline V gene lookup returns CDR1 MNHNS and CDR2 SASEGT.

This clonotype was detected many times. The gene calls are TRBV4-2 and TRBJ2-7; 11 bases match TRBD2. The CDR3 runs 15 residues. The ends lost 3 bases at V and 4 bases at J; junction bases unmatched: 5. CDR1 LGHNA and CDR2 YNFKEQ come from the germline V gene. The CDR3 DNA follows: TGTGCCAGCAGCCACGGGACTAGCGGACAGTACGAGCAGTACTTC. Protein: CASSHGTSGQYEQYF.

The rearrangement links TRBV6-1 to TRBJ2-7, with 9 bases lining up with TRBD2. The CDR3 is made up of 16 amino acids. The germline gives CDR1 MNHNS, CDR2 SASEGT. The J segment lost 7 bases and the V segment lost 7 bases, leaving 17 bases of the junction unmatched. The CDR3 DNA reads TGTGCCAGCATCCGACCTGGGGGTAGCGGGAGTTTGGAGCAGTACTTC. The encoded protein is CASIRPGGSGSLEQYF.

This chain joins TRBV6-2 or TRBV6-3 and TRBJ2-7; D is unclear. Trimming took off 5 bases at V and 3 bases at J, with 11 bases between the two ends. Germline V gives CDR1 MNHEY, CDR2 SVGEGT. The CDR3 consists of 13 residues. CDR3 nucleotide sequence: TGTGCCAGCAGTCGCTCAGAGGTCTACGAGCAGTACTTC. This sequence encodes CASSRSEVYEQYF.

This clonotype appeared many times. V is TRBV19 and J is TRBJ1-5, with D possibly matching TRBD1 (6 bases). The V end lost 7 bases, the J end lost 4 bases, and 14 bases lay between the germline ends. The length of the CDR3 is 14 residues. Germline V CDR1 and CDR2: LNHDA, SQIVND (reference sequence). The CDR3: CASTFGGANQPQHF. The CDR3 DNA sequence: TGTGCCAGTACCTTCGGGGGGGCGAATCAGCCCCAGCATTTT.

This clonotype was counted many times. The chain joins TRBV6-5 to TRBJ1-2; weak D call: TRBD1 (6 bases). V lost 6 bases and J lost 8, with 19 bases in between. Germline V gives CDR1 MNHEY, CDR2 SVGAGI. This CDR3 is 14 amino acids long. The CDR3: CASSVPGAKDGYTF. DNA for the CDR3: TGTGCCAGCAGCGTACCAGGGGCGAAGGACGGCTACACCTTC.

On this clonotype: The limits of the CDR3 on the DNA are not certain, so only TCRdb's listed CDR3 is given. V gene TRBV9 combines with J gene TRBJ1-5; TRBD1 is the table's D call and was not checked against the DNA. The CDR3 spans 15 residues, counting both ends. In germline, CDR1 is SGDLS, CDR2 YYNGEE. The CDR3 is CASSVGLGSNQPQPF.

This clonotype was seen repeatedly, ten times or more. This chain joins TRBV6-1 and TRBJ2-7; 11 positions agree with TRBD2. The CDR3 is 14 amino acids. Germline assignment: CDR1 MNHNS and CDR2 SASEGT. Losses at the gene ends were 8 bases for V and 2 bases for J; bases not matched to a gene: 5. The CDR3 region has the DNA TGTGCCAGCGGCAATAGCGGGAGGGCCTACGAGCAGTACTTC. Its protein product is CASGNSGRAYEQYF.

This clonotype has ten or more counts. A read error may explain this, as a much larger clone is one base away. The chain uses TRBV6-5 and TRBJ2-1; D call uncertain. In germline, CDR1 is MNHEY, CDR2 SVGAGI. The CDR3 is 15 amino acids. With 4 bases removed from V and 4 bases from J, the gap between germline ends came to 14 bases. The CDR3 region is CASSLGSRRYNEQFF. In DNA form, the CDR3 reads TGTGCCAGCAGTTTAGGATCTAGGAGATACAATGAGCAGTTCTTC.

This clonotype was observed at least ten times. V usage is TRBV11-2 and J usage is TRBJ2-7; 9 bases map to TRBD1. The ends lost 3 bases at V and 6 bases at J; junction bases unmatched: 6. The CDR3 runs to 14 residues. The V gene's germline CDR1 is SGHAT and CDR2 FQNNGV. The chain's CDR3 is CASSLVTGGGEQYF. The CDR3 DNA is TGTGCCAGCAGCTTGGTGACAGGGGGAGGCGAGCAGTACTTC.

The chain recombines TRBV27 with TRBJ2-7; tentatively, D is TRBD2 (5 bases). Germline V lookup: CDR1 MNHEY, CDR2 SMNVEV (reference sequence). The CDR3 totals 13 residues. V was pared by 3 bases and J by 4 bases, with 10 bases between. CDR3 amino acids: CASSFRTGYEQYF. DNA of the CDR3: TGTGCCAGCAGTTTTCGCACGGGGTACGAGCAGTACTTC.

This clonotype was found many times. The rearrangement joins TRBV30 to TRBJ2-7; D remains unclear. In germline, CDR1 is GTSNPN, CDR2 SVGIG (reference sequence). There are 13 residues in the CDR3. V gave up 2 bases and J gave up 7 bases, with 15 bases separating them. As DNA, the CDR3 is TGTGCCTGGAGTCAACAGCGTACGAGAGAGCAGTACTTC. It translates to CAWSQQRTREQYF.

This clonotype has ten or more counts. This chain links TRBV12-5 with TRBJ2-7, with TRBD2 matching 9 bases. The CDR3 has 20 amino acids. Germline V CDR1 and CDR2: LGHNT, FRNRAP. The V segment lost 0 bases and the J segment 2 bases; nucleotides outside the gene matches: 17. The CDR3 region is CASGLVRGGRIGLAPYEQYF. CDR3 nucleotides: TGTGCTAGTGGTTTGGTACGGGGCGGGAGAATAGGACTAGCGCCCTACGAGCAGTACTTC.

The chain is built from TRBV27 and TRBJ2-7; 10 bases line up with TRBD1. The CDR3 is 15 amino acids. The germline CDR1 and CDR2 sequences are MNHEY and SMNVEV (reference sequence). Trimming took 8 bases from V and 3 from J; bases not matched to a gene: 10. This CDR3 reads CASAEPGQGYYEQYF. CDR3 nucleotide sequence: TGTGCCAGCGCAGAACCGGGACAGGGGTACTACGAGCAGTACTTC.

This clonotype was seen many times. The CDR3 loop is CASSFSLGNEQYF. CDR3 nucleotides: TGTGCCAGCAGTTTCTCCCTGGGAAACGAGCAGTACTTC. The genes are TRBV6-5 and TRBJ2-7; D is ambiguous. This CDR3 comprises 13 residues. CDR1 is MNHEY and CDR2 is SVGAGI in the germline V gene. Trimming took 4 bases from V and 5 from J, leaving 12 bases between them.

This clonotype was detected many times. The chain joins TRBV11-2 to TRBJ1-3, with 7 bases matching TRBD1. V lost 4 bases, J lost 3 bases, and 6 bases stayed unmatched. From germline, CDR1 is SGHAT and CDR2 FQNNGV. This CDR3 comprises 15 residues. The CDR3 bases are TGTGCCAGCAGCTCCGAGGGGGCCGGTGGAAACACCATATATTTT. Encoded protein: CASSSEGAGGNTIYF.

This clonotype was found many times. This chain connects TRBV28 to TRBJ2-6; D possibly corresponds to TRBD2 (7 bases). Germline CDR1 reads MDHEN; CDR2 reads SYDVKM. V lost 6 bases and J 2 bases, leaving 14 bases between the germline ends. The CDR3 runs 16 residues. The CDR3 sequence is CASSRGGGAGANVLTF. As DNA, the CDR3 is TGTGCCAGCAGCCGCGGAGGGGGGGCTGGGGCCAACGTCCTGACTTTC.

This clonotype was observed many times. The chain uses TRBV2 and TRBJ2-1, with D maybe TRBD2 (6 bases). Germline loops: CDR1 SNHLY, CDR2 FYNNEI. The V gene lost 2 bases and the J gene lost 0 bases, with 11 bases spanning the gap. The CDR3 sequence is 16 residues long. The CDR3 bases are TGTGCCAGCAGTGAACTGCGGGGCGGCTCCTACAATGAGCAGTTCTTC. Amino acid sequence: CASSELRGGSYNEQFF.

This clonotype has a count of ten or more. V gene TRBV6-1 combines with J gene TRBJ2-3, with D possibly matching TRBD2 (6 bases). In germline, CDR1 is MNHNS, CDR2 SASEGT. The V and J ends lost 8 bases and 0 bases respectively, with 12 bases between them. The CDR3 consists of 14 residues. CDR3 in DNA: TGTGCCAGCGCGGGACTCCTTAGCACAGATACGCAGTATTTT. Protein sequence: CASAGLLSTDTQYF.